Listed here are 9 T cell receptor beta chains from one sample, sequenced in a study of T cells in Graves' hyperthyroidism and ophthalmopathy. From RNA transcripts, TCR beta CDR3 regions were amplified. First-round RT-PCR targeting the TCR CDR3 was performed with the HTBI primer set. TCRdb used MiXCR to reprocess the multiplex PCR reads, holding one entry per CDR3 protein. The profile shows some 570,000 distinct CDR3 sequences, 14% of them singletons. The specimen sequenced was blood. The receptors originated from a woman under 30 with Graves' ophthalmopathy.

This clonotype appeared a few times. It may be a read error: a sequence one base away is much more abundant. This chain links TRBV6-5 with TRBJ1-1; a possible D gene is TRBD1 (5 bases). The CDR3 spans 14 residues. Germline CDR1 is MNHEY and CDR2 is SVGAGI. The CDR3 DNA reads as TGTGCCGGCAGTTATCGGGGCGTAAACACTGAAGCTTTCTTT. Protein product: CAGSYRGVNTEAFF.

Ten or more counts support this clonotype. The genes are TRBV9 and TRBJ1-5; 8 bases are a match to TRBD1. CDR3 length: 14 amino acids. The germline V gene has CDR1 SGDLS and CDR2 YYNGEE. The V gene end was trimmed by 6 bases and the J gene end by 4 bases; junction bases not matched to a gene: 6. CDR3 nucleotide sequence: TGTGCCAGCAACGGAAGGACAGGGAATCAGCCCCAGCATTTT. It codes for CASNGRTGNQPQHF.

This clonotype was seen ten or more times. The CDR3 is CSARGPAPDTQYF. CDR3 nucleotides: TGCAGTGCTAGAGGCCCAGCTCCAGATACGCAGTATTTT. The chain uses TRBV20-1 and TRBJ2-3; no definite D call. V was trimmed by 1 base and J by 4 bases, leaving 9 bases between them. Germline loops: CDR1 DFQATT, CDR2 SNEGSKA (reference sequence). The length of the CDR3 is 13 residues.

Remarks on this clonotype: A single base separates this from a much larger clone, so it may be a read error. This chain uses TRBV30 with TRBJ1-3; D might be TRBD1 (5 bases). The CDR3 spans 14 residues. The germline gives CDR1 GTSNPN, CDR2 SVGIG (reference sequence). Trimming removed 5 bases from V and 4 bases from J, with 15 bases in between. CDR3 protein: CAWAGGRGGNTIYF. In DNA, the CDR3 is TGTGCCTGGGCCGGGGGACGAGGAGGAAACACCATATATTTT.

The chain employs TRBV9 and TRBJ1-4; the match to TRBD1 covers 7 bases. From germline, CDR1 is SGDLS and CDR2 YYNGEE. The CDR3 is 15 amino acids. V trimming: 4 bases; J trimming: 4 bases; junction bases outside the gene matches: 7. CDR3 coding DNA: TGTGCCAGCAGCAAAACGGGACAGAGTAATGAAAAACTGTTTTTT. Encoded protein: CASSKTGQSNEKLFF.

Many counts were recorded for this clonotype. This chain joins TRBV5-1 and TRBJ2-5; 9 bases are shared with TRBD1. The V segment lost 3 bases and the J segment 2 bases; nucleotides outside the gene matches: 14. The germline V gene has CDR1 SGHRS and CDR2 YFSETQ. The CDR3 covers 18 residues. The DNA for the CDR3 is TGCGCCAGCAGCTATACTGCAACCGGGACAGGGAAACAAGAGACCCAGTACTTC. Protein sequence: CASSYTATGTGKQETQYF.

This clonotype was recorded at least ten times. The chain is built from TRBV19 and TRBJ1-5, with a possible D match to TRBD1 (5 bases). This CDR3 is 13 amino acids long. Germline V gene data show CDR1 as LNHDA and CDR2 as SQIVND (reference sequence). Between the trimmed V and J ends, which lost 6 bases and 5 bases, there was a span of 11 bases. The CDR3: CASSGGRDQPQHF. The CDR3, as DNA: TGTGCCAGTAGCGGGGGTCGCGATCAGCCCCAGCATTTT.

This clonotype has ten or more counts. The genes are TRBV28 and TRBJ2-7; D is possibly TRBD2 (5 bases). Germline CDR1 reads MDHEN; CDR2 reads SYDVKM. The CDR3 runs 16 residues. V was cut by 1 base and J by 9 bases, with 22 bases left in between. The CDR3 spells CASSLSPQRFLLGQYF. In DNA form, the CDR3 reads TGTGCCAGCAGTTTATCCCCTCAGCGGTTCCTTCTAGGGCAGTACTTC.

This clonotype was detected many times. The chain combines TRBV28 with TRBJ1-2; a weak D match, TRBD1 (5 bases). Trimming stripped 7 bases from V and 3 bases from J, with 12 bases between. This CDR3 region has 13 residues. Germline CDR1 and CDR2: MDHEN and SYDVKM. The CDR3 here is CASTLSGYYGYTF. Written as DNA, the CDR3 is TGTGCCAGCACCTTATCAGGGTACTATGGCTACACCTTC.